Sequencing of this T cell receptor beta chain was carried out in a study of cytomegalovirus exposure and HLA in healthy donors. Whole-study results and caveats: Exclusion applied to some V segments, including TRBV6-2 and TRBV6-3, as they were indistinguishable.

With V trimmed by 7 bases and J by 5 bases, 18 bases remained unmatched. Germline CDR1 and CDR2: SQVTM and ANQGSEA. The CDR3 runs 16 residues. Comment on this clone: As yet, its antigen is unknown.

Vbeta (60) and Jbeta (13) primers were used in the PCR. Libraries were prepared by immunoSEQ multiplex PCR; TCRdb keeps only in-frame clonotypes and omits some of them. The profile shows roughly 200,000 clones, 75% to 85% of them singletons. This TCR was sampled from a girl aged 5 to 17 in good health and CMV-seropositive. Sample: PBMCs. The gene calls are TRBV29-1 and TRBJ2-7; 9 bases line up with TRBD1. The CDR3 bases are TGCAGCGCAGGGGACCGTACCGGGACAGGGAGCCACGAGCAGTACTTC. Translation gives CSAGDRTGTGSHEQYF.